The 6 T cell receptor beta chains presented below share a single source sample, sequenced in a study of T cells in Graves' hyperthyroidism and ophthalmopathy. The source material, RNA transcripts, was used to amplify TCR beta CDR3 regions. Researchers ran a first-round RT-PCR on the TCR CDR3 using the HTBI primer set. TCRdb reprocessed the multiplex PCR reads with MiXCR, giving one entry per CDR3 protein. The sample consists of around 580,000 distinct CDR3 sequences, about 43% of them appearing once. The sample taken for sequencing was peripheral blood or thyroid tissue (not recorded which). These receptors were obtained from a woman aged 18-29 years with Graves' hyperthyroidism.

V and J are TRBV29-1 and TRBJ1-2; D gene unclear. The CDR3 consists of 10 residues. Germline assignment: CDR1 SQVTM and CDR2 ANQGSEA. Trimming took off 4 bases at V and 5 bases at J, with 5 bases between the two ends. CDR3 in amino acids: CSVGLYGYTF. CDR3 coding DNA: TGCAGCGTTGGCCTTTATGGCTACACCTTC.

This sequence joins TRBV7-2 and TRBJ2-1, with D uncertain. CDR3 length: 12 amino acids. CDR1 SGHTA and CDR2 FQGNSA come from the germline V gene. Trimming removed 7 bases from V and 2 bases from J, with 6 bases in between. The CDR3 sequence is CASMPAYNEQFF. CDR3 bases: TGTGCCAGCATGCCAGCCTACAATGAGCAGTTCTTC.

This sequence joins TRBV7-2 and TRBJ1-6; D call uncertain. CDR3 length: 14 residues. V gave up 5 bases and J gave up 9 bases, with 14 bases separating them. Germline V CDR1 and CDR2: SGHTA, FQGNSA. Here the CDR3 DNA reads TGTGCCAGCAGCCTCGTTGCAAACCCTTCACCCCTCCACTTT. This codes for CASSLVANPSPLHF.

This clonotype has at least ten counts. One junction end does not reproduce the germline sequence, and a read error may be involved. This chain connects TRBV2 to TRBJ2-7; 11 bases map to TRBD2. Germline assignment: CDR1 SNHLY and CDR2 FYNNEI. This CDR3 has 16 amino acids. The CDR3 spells CASREASGRSSYEQYF. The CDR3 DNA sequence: TGTGCCAGCAGAGAAGCTAGCGGGAGGAGTTCCTACGAGCAGTACTTC.

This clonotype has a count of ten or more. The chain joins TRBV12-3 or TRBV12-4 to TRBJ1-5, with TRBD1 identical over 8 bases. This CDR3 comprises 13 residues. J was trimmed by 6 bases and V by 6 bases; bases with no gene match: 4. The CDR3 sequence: CASSRTGLQPQHF. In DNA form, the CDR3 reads TGTGCCAGCAGCAGGACAGGGCTTCAGCCCCAGCATTTT.

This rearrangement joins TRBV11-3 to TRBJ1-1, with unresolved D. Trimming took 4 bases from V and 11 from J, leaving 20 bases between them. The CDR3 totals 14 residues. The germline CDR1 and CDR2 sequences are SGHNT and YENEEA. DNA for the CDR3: TGTGCCAGCAGCTACGATAAGCGGATCGAGGCGGCTTTCTTT. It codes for CASSYDKRIEAAFF.